This entry is about one TCR beta chain. The CDR3 runs to 18 residues. Trimming took 2 bases from V and 6 from J, leaving 23 bases between them. Germline V gene data show CDR1 as SEHNR and CDR2 as FQNEAQ (reference sequence). This record comes from a study of blood T cell repertoires in COVID-19. Study summary: The study drew acute and convalescent COVID-19 samples from the United States, Italy and Spain. T cells, B-cell-depleted T cells, or PBMCs provided the cDNA or gDNA that served as material.

Study processing details: Reference gene primer amplification yielded estimated nucleated cell counts. The protocol was immunoSEQ multiplex PCR, while the TCRdb copy is restricted to in-frame clones and leaves out a portion. D and trimming come from the DNA, and the V and J calls and clone size come from that table. The data show roughly 99,000 clones, over 70% seen once. The chain combines TRBV7-9 with TRBJ1-5; D perhaps matches TRBD1 (5 bases). The TCR sequence derives from a woman older than 75 with acute or convalescent COVID-19. Sequenced: peripheral blood. The chain's CDR3 is CASSLNALGDSKPQPQHF. CDR3 bases: TGTGCCAGCAGCTTAAATGCACTAGGGGACTCGAAACCTCAGCCCCAGCATTTT.